This TCR beta chain was recovered during a study of low-dose radiotherapy and immunotherapy resistance in tumors. About this clonotype: One base separates it from a far larger clone, so it is likely a read error.

Regarding time point: before trial treatment. Priming of first-strand cDNA relied on TRAV- and TRBV-specific primers (covering alpha and beta chains). Using a constant-region primer together with a V-primer adapter, TCRs were subjected to around 20 PCR cycles of amplification. A single record per CDR3 protein comes from TCRdb applying MiXCR to the reads. The table includes around 68,000 distinct CDR3 sequences, more than 20% detected once. Germline loops: CDR1 KGHSH, CDR2 LQKENI. J was trimmed by 13 bases and V by 3 bases; bases with no gene match: 13. The CDR3 spans 15 residues. The sequences come from PBMCs, collected before treatment. The chain employs TRBV18 and TRBJ2-1; 9 bases align to TRBD2. The source is a male donor with rectosigmoid adenocarcinoma. In DNA, the CDR3 is TGTGCCAGCTCACCTCCGGGACTAGCAGGCGAGACCCAGTTCTTC. Its translation is CASSPPGLAGETQFF.